This T cell receptor (beta chain) was documented in a study of monozygotic twins with inflammatory bowel disease. TCRdb reprocessed the 5' RACE reads, keeping one entry per CDR3 protein, no DNA. This sample contains 110,000 or so distinct CDR3 sequences. The receptor was isolated from a human donor with ulcerative colitis or Crohn's disease, or a healthy co-twin of an affected twin (not recorded which). Sequenced sample: blood.

CDR3 amino acids: CASSLIRLSGYTF. The chain combines TRBV5-5 with TRBJ1-2. The CDR3 contains 13 residues. Germline V gene lookup returns CDR1 SGHKS and CDR2 YYEKEE (reference sequence). Complete variable domain (other parts from reference TRBV5-5 and TRBJ1-2): DAGVTQSPTHLIKTRGQQVTLRCSPISGHKSVSWYQQVLGQGPQFIFQYYEKEERGRGNFPDRFSARQFPNYSSELNVNALLLGDSALYLCASSLIRLSGYTFGSGTRLTVV.